The next 2 T cell receptor beta chains were all read from a single sample in a study of response to subunit inactivated influenza vaccine. TCRdb reprocessed the RT-PCR reads via MiXCR and lists one record per CDR3 protein. The profile shows 500,000 to 750,000 distinct CDR3 sequences, 14% of them singletons. The input for sequencing was PBMCs from blood, taken 11 to 12 days after vaccination. These receptors all come from a man over 45 who received an inactivated influenza vaccine.

The J gene is TRBJ2-1, the V gene TRBV20-1; the D is unclear. The germline CDR1 and CDR2 sequences are DFQATT and SNEGSKA (reference sequence). The CDR3 spans 13 residues. Trimming shortened V by 8 bases and J by 3 bases, and 14 bases separated the two germline ends. CDR3 nucleotide sequence: TGCAGTATGCACCGGGCTGACTACAATGAGCAGTTCTTC. Amino acid sequence: CSMHRADYNEQFF.

The chain combines TRBV19 with TRBJ2-1, with 11 bases matching TRBD2. CDR1 LNHDA and CDR2 SQIVND come from the germline V gene (reference sequence). Germline trimming cut 4 bases from V and 5 bases from J; bases unmatched to any gene: 10. The CDR3 has 17 residues. The CDR3 sequence: CASSTHLGTSGNNEQFF. The CDR3 DNA follows: TGTGCCAGTAGTACTCACCTCGGGACTAGCGGAAACAATGAGCAGTTCTTC.